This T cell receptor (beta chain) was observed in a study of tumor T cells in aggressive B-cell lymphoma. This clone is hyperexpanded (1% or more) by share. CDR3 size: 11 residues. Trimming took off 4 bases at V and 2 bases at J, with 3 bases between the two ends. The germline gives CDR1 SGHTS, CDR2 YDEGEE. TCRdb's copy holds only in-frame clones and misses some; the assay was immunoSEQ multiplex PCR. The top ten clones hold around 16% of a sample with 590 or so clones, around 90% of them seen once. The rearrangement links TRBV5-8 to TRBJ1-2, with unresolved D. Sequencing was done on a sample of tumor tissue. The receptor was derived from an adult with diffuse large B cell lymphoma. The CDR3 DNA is TGTGCCAGCAGCGTAAACTATGGCTACACCTTC. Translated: CASSVNYGYTF.